Listed here are 23 T cell receptor beta chains from one sample, sequenced in a study of OX40 agonist ivuxolimab in advanced cancers. Assay: immunoSEQ multiplex PCR; the TCRdb copy retains only in-frame clones and omits some. Of tens of thousands of clones listed, 81% are singletons. Material: CD4+ or CD8+ T cells sorted from blood, obtained in a trial of the OX40 agonist ivuxolimab. The source is an adult with an advanced solid tumor such as melanoma, head and neck, liver or kidney cancer.

This chain links TRBV7-2 with TRBJ1-4, with TRBD1 identical over 10 bases. Germline CDR1 and CDR2: SGHTA and FQGNSA. CDR3 length equals 15 residues. V lost 2 bases and J lost 8; bases outside the gene matches: 5. The DNA of the CDR3 is TGTGCCAGCAGCTTATCCGGGACAGGGGAAGAAAAACTGTTTTTT. Translating gives CASSLSGTGEEKLFF.

This chain links TRBV6-5 with TRBJ2-1; D unresolved. CDR3 length equals 13 residues. Trimming cost V 6 bases and J 6 bases, with 12 bases left between them. CDR1 is MNHEY and CDR2 is SVGAGI in the germline V gene. The CDR3 coding sequence is TGTGCCAGCAGCTTCGACCAAGGCAATGAGCAGTTCTTC. Amino acids: CASSFDQGNEQFF.

The J gene is TRBJ1-1, the V gene TRBV7-9; D is ambiguous. V lost 3 bases to trimming and J lost 0 bases, with 8 bases between them. The CDR3 runs to 14 residues. CDR1 and CDR2 from the germline V gene are SEHNR and FQNEAQ (reference sequence). The CDR3 loop reads CASSFMDMNTEAFF. CDR3 in DNA: TGTGCCAGCAGCTTTATGGATATGAACACTGAAGCTTTCTTT.

This chain joins TRBV7-2 and TRBJ2-2, with D possibly being TRBD1 (5 bases). CDR1 is SGHTA and CDR2 is FQGNSA in the germline V gene. The ends were cut back, 5 bases at V and 5 bases at J, with 9 bases in the middle. The CDR3 runs to 13 residues. CDR3 sequence (DNA): TGTGCCAGCAGCCAACAGGCGACCGGGGAGCTGTTTTTT. It yields the protein CASSQQATGELFF.

This chain connects TRBV6-5 to TRBJ2-1; 15 bases map to TRBD2. Germline CDR1 is MNHEY and CDR2 is SVGAGI. The ends lost 6 bases at V and 7 bases at J; junction bases unmatched: 1. This CDR3 has 14 amino acids. The CDR3 nucleotides are TGTGCCAGCAGCGGGACTAGCGGGGGGAATGAGCAGTTCTTC. Translated: CASSGTSGGNEQFF.

The chain carries TRBV29-1 and TRBJ2-2, with D perhaps TRBD2 (5 bases). The CDR3 extends over 14 amino acids. Trimming took off 7 bases at V and 1 base at J, with 13 bases between the two ends. Looked up from germline, CDR1 is SQVTM and CDR2 is ANQGSEA. CDR3 sequence: CSAEGTLNTGELFF. Written as DNA, the CDR3 is TGCAGCGCCGAGGGAACACTGAACACCGGGGAGCTGTTTTTT.

The J gene is TRBJ2-7, the V gene TRBV4-3, with 9 bases matching TRBD1. After removal of 0 bases from V and 4 bases from J, the junction contained 4 bases not matched to a gene. Germline CDR1 reads LGHNA; CDR2 reads YSLEER. CDR3 length equals 15 residues. The DNA of the CDR3 is TGCGCCAGCAGCCAAGAGGGGACAGGGTGGTACGAGCAGTACTTC. Residues: CASSQEGTGWYEQYF.

The chain recombines TRBV5-6 with TRBJ2-3, with D possibly TRBD2 on 5 matching bases. The CDR3 contains 15 residues. The V end lost 3 bases, the J end lost 4 bases, and 15 bases lay between the germline ends. Looked up from germline, CDR1 is SGHDT and CDR2 is YYEEEE. CDR3: CASSWSSGMADTQYF. The CDR3 nucleotides are TGTGCCAGCAGCTGGAGTTCCGGGATGGCAGATACGCAGTATTTT.

This clone appeared a single time. The chain combines TRBV7-9 with TRBJ1-1; weak D call: TRBD1 (6 bases). CDR1 SEHNR and CDR2 FQNEAQ come from the germline V gene (reference sequence). There are 13 residues in the CDR3. Trimming left V 5 bases short and J 5 bases short, with 12 bases between. The CDR3 protein is CASSRDIMTEAFF. DNA for the CDR3: TGTGCCAGCAGCCGGGACATTATGACTGAAGCTTTCTTT.

The chain uses TRBV10-3 and TRBJ2-2, with 12 bases fitting TRBD2. The CDR3 consists of 18 residues. J gave up 7 bases and V 0 bases, and 9 bases lay outside the gene matches. Germline V gene sequence: CDR1 ENHRY, CDR2 SYGVKD. For the CDR3, the DNA is TGTGCCATCAGTGAGTCGAAACTAGCGGGAGGCGGGGACGGGGAGCTGTTTTTT. It encodes CAISESKLAGGGDGELFF.

The V call is TRBV11-3, the J call TRBJ2-3, with TRBD2 matching 14 bases. Per the germline V gene, CDR1 is SGHNT and CDR2 is YENEEA. This CDR3 is 18 amino acids long. V was pared by 4 bases and J by 0 bases, with 6 bases of the junction left unmatched. CDR3 sequence: CASSSGTSGGSSTDTQYF. Here the CDR3 DNA reads TGTGCCAGCAGCTCCGGGACTAGCGGGGGATCTAGCACAGATACGCAGTATTTT.

V and J are TRBV5-1 and TRBJ2-5; tentative D call: TRBD2 (6 bases). With 4 bases removed from V and 5 bases from J, the gap between germline ends came to 24 bases. Germline V gene lookup returns CDR1 SGHRS and CDR2 YFSETQ. CDR3 size: 17 residues. This CDR3 is CASSAWGGKMVVETQYF. The DNA of the CDR3 is TGCGCCAGCAGCGCTTGGGGCGGGAAGATGGTTGTCGAGACCCAGTACTTC.

Here the CDR3 DNA reads TGCGCCAGCAGCTTGGACCAGAGCGATGAGCAGTTCTTC. Its translation is CASSLDQSDEQFF. The genes are TRBV5-1 and TRBJ2-1; no clear D gene. The CDR3 is made up of 13 amino acids. The germline V gene has CDR1 SGHRS and CDR2 YFSETQ. Deletions cut 0 bases from V and 8 bases from J, with 9 bases between.

CDR3: CASSPRANWGTEAFF. CDR3 DNA sequence: TGTGCCAGCAGTCCCCGGGCCAATTGGGGCACTGAAGCTTTCTTT. The V and J genes are TRBV27 and TRBJ1-1, with unresolved D. With 5 bases removed from V and 4 bases from J, the gap between germline ends came to 17 bases. CDR3 length equals 15 residues. Germline values: CDR1 MNHEY, CDR2 SMNVEV (reference sequence).

The rearrangement joins TRBV5-6 to TRBJ2-1; D may be TRBD1 or TRBD2 (5 bases each). The CDR3 has 14 amino acids. Germline CDR1 reads SGHDT; CDR2 reads YYEEEE. V lost 0 bases and J 4 bases, leaving 8 bases between the germline ends. CDR3 amino acids: CASSLDWGYNEQFF. The DNA for the CDR3 is TGTGCCAGCAGCTTGGACTGGGGGTACAATGAGCAGTTCTTC.

The rearrangement uses TRBV7-2 and TRBJ2-7, with 7 bases aligning to TRBD1. This CDR3 contains 14 residues. V shed 5 bases and J 0 bases; nucleotides not matched to a gene: 4. Germline CDR1 and CDR2: SGHTA and FQGNSA. The CDR3 DNA reads as TGTGCCAGCAGCGGACAGGCCAGCTCCTACGAGCAGTACTTC. The encoded protein is CASSGQASSYEQYF.

The chain combines TRBV6-4 with TRBJ2-1; D is undetermined. The ends were cut back, 3 bases at V and 6 bases at J, with 12 bases in the middle. This CDR3 is built from 14 residues. The germline gives CDR1 MRHNA, CDR2 SNTAGT. DNA of the CDR3: TGTGCCAGCAGTGAAGAGTATGGACGCAATGAGCAGTTCTTC. It is translated as CASSEEYGRNEQFF.

The rearrangement links TRBV6-6 to TRBJ1-2, with D perhaps matching TRBD1 (5 bases). The CDR3 has 12 amino acids. The ends were cut back, 6 bases at V and 9 bases at J, with 14 bases in the middle. CDR1 and CDR2 from the germline V gene are MNHNY and SVGAGI (reference sequence). CDR3 nucleotides: TGTGCCAGCAGCCCCGGGACCTTTCGCTACACCTTC. Translation gives CASSPGTFRYTF.

Concerning this clone itself: A read error is possible here, since a much larger clone lies one base away. The genes are TRBV2 and TRBJ1-1; the match to TRBD1 covers 8 bases. The V and J ends lost 11 bases and 6 bases, in that order; junction bases with no gene match: 5. CDR1 and CDR2 (germline): SNHLY, FYNNEI. The CDR3 covers 11 residues. The CDR3 nucleotides are TGTGCCGTGTCAGGGGGCCCTGAAGCTTTCTTT. It specifies CAVSGGPEAFF.

The chain employs TRBV29-1 and TRBJ2-5; D may correspond to TRBD1 or TRBD2 (5 bases each). The CDR3 totals 14 residues. Trimming took 3 bases from V and 1 from J, leaving 12 bases between them. Germline CDR1 and CDR2: SQVTM and ANQGSEA. Here the CDR3 DNA reads TGCAGCGTTGATGGGGCGGGCAGCCAAGAGACCCAGTACTTC. Protein product: CSVDGAGSQETQYF.

This chain uses TRBV18 with TRBJ1-2; D unclear. Germline values: CDR1 KGHSH, CDR2 LQKENI. Trimming took 2 bases from V and 4 from J, leaving 5 bases between them. This CDR3 region has 12 residues. CDR3: CASSPGTYGYTF. The CDR3 DNA is TGTGCCAGCTCACCAGGCACCTATGGCTACACCTTC.

The rearrangement uses TRBV11-3 and TRBJ1-1, with a tentative D call TRBD1 (6 bases). CDR1 is SGHNT, CDR2 YENEEA, per germline. V was pared by 1 base and J by 1 base, with 13 bases between. There are 16 residues in the CDR3. The CDR3 is CASSLGSGVGNTEAFF. CDR3 DNA: TGTGCCAGCAGCTTAGGGTCAGGGGTGGGGAACACTGAAGCTTTCTTT.

The chain joins TRBV10-3 to TRBJ2-7; 7 bases map to TRBD2. This CDR3 is built from 15 residues. Germline V gives CDR1 ENHRY, CDR2 SYGVKD. The trim removed 0 bases at V and 3 bases at J, leaving 5 bases unmatched. CDR3 protein: CAISESSGGLYEQYF. The CDR3 DNA reads TGTGCCATCAGTGAGTCGTCGGGGGGTCTCTACGAGCAGTACTTC.